The clone carrying this TCR beta chain was seen at least ten times. The CDR3 sequence is 14 residues long. The germline V gene encodes CDR1 SGHRS and CDR2 YFSETQ. V was cut by 4 bases and J by 6 bases, with 16 bases left in between. This sample is part of a study of blood T cell repertoires in COVID-19. Study information: The study drew acute and convalescent COVID-19 samples from the United States, Italy and Spain. The cDNA or gDNA used as material had been derived from T cells, B-cell-depleted T cells, or PBMCs.

Study processing details: Amplification from reference gene primers served as the basis for estimated nucleated cell counts. Sequencing used immunoSEQ multiplex PCR; TCRdb keeps in-frame clones, though not all of them. V, J and clone size derive from that table, while D and trimming were established from the DNA sequence. The table shows some 240,000 clones, with around 83% occurring only once. This TCR was recovered from a man in his fifties with active or convalescent COVID-19. This sequence joins TRBV5-1 and TRBJ1-1, with TRBD1 as a possible D gene (6 bases). Sample: peripheral blood. Written as DNA, the CDR3 is TGCGCCAGCAGCGATCGCAGGGGCAGCGCTGAAGCTTTCTTT. Translating it yields CASSDRRGSAEAFF.